The rows below give T cell receptor beta chains drawn from one sample of a study of cytomegalovirus exposure and HLA in healthy donors. TCRdb keeps only in-frame clones here, not all; method: immunoSEQ multiplex PCR. The repertoire holds 100,000 to 150,000 clones, with over 70% as singletons. Sequenced: PBMCs. The receptors originated from a woman between 40 and 50 years old in good health and CMV-seronegative. Each CDR3 is given with its conserved first and last residue. A D gene is named only where the DNA matches it firmly. Some rows mark clone size as missing; the rest say once, few, many or name a class of expanded clone.

v_call,clone_size,j_call,d_call,cdr3_aa,cdr3_nt
TRBV28,NA,TRBJ2-1,TRBD2,CASPPTSGNYNEQFF,TGTGCCAGCCCCCCGACTAGCGGCAACTACAATGAGCAGTTCTTC
TRBV5-4,NA,TRBJ2-5,TRBD2,CASSGTSSQETQYF,TGTGCCAGCAGCGGGACTAGCAGCCAAGAGACCCAGTACTTC
TRBV28,NA,TRBJ2-1,TRBD1,CASSFSGTGANEQFF,TGTGCCAGCAGTTTTTCTGGGACAGGGGCGAATGAGCAGTTCTTC
TRBV29-1,NA,TRBJ2-4,TRBD1,CSVHVDRSIQYF,TGCAGCGTTCATGTGGACAGGTCCATTCAGTACTTC
TRBV2,once,TRBJ2-7,NA,CASSVGRGDYEQYF,TGTGCCAGCAGTGTGGGCAGGGGGGACTACGAGCAGTACTTC
TRBV7-2,NA,TRBJ1-2,NA,CASSLEGGQANYGYTF,TGTGCCAGCAGCTTGGAGGGGGGGCAGGCGAACTATGGCTACACCTTC
TRBV2,NA,TRBJ2-2,NA,CASTLSGELFF,TGTGCCAGCACTTTATCCGGGGAGCTGTTTTTT
TRBV2,NA,TRBJ2-1,TRBD2,CASRLTSGSYNEQFF,TGTGCCAGCAGACTGACTAGCGGCTCCTACAATGAGCAGTTCTTC
TRBV11-2,NA,TRBJ2-6,NA,CASSSLRRAGANGLTF,TGTGCCAGCAGCTCCTTGAGGAGAGCAGGGGCCAACGGCCTGACTTTC
TRBV5-6,once,TRBJ2-2,NA,CASSRGVGELFF,TGTGCCAGCAGCCGGGGAGTCGGGGAGCTGTTTTTT
TRBV27,NA,TRBJ1-1,NA,CASRDSNMNTEAFF,TGTGCCAGCAGGGACAGCAACATGAACACTGAAGCTTTCTTT
TRBV7-3,NA,TRBJ2-2,NA,CASSLFLNTGELFF,TGTGCCAGCAGCTTATTCCTGAACACCGGGGAGCTGTTTTTT
TRBV5-6,NA,TRBJ1-2,NA,CASSLAQAELYGYTF,TGTGCCAGCAGCTTGGCACAGGCAGAACTCTATGGCTACACCTTC
TRBV5-1,NA,TRBJ1-2,NA,CASSLDGGGYTF,TGCGCCAGCAGCTTGGACGGAGGCGGCTACACCTTC
TRBV28,few,TRBJ2-5,TRBD2,CASRPLAGETQYF,TGTGCCAGCAGACCTCTAGCGGGAGAGACCCAGTACTTC
TRBV30,NA,TRBJ1-5,NA,CAWSGTNPDISNQPQHF,TGTGCCTGGAGTGGAACAAATCCCGACATTTCGAATCAGCCCCAGCATTTT
TRBV5-1,NA,TRBJ1-1,NA,CASSSRGQNTEAFF,TGCGCCAGCAGCTCCCGTGGGCAGAACACTGAAGCTTTCTTT
TRBV9,NA,TRBJ1-2,NA,CASSVEGALQGYTF,TGTGCCAGCAGCGTAGAAGGAGCCCTTCAAGGCTACACCTTC
TRBV29-1,few,TRBJ2-7,NA,CSVVQSGSYEQYF,TGCAGCGTTGTTCAATCCGGGTCCTACGAGCAGTACTTC
TRBV27,once,TRBJ2-7,TRBD1,CASSVTRLGQGRPYEQYF,TGTGCCAGCAGTGTAACCCGGTTGGGACAGGGAAGGCCCTACGAGCAGTACTTC
TRBV19,NA,TRBJ1-2,TRBD1,CASSMWRQGENYGYTF,TGTGCCAGTAGTATGTGGCGGCAGGGGGAAAACTATGGCTACACCTTC
TRBV7-6,NA,TRBJ1-1,NA,CASSLTDMNTEAFF,TGTGCCAGCAGCTTGACGGACATGAACACTGAAGCTTTCTTT
TRBV28,NA,TRBJ2-5,TRBD2,CASSYVFTGGVGETQYF,TGTGCCAGCAGTTATGTTTTTACCGGGGGGGTTGGAGAGACCCAGTACTTC
TRBV10-1,NA,TRBJ2-6,TRBD2,CASRGRGVSGANGLTF,TGCGCCAGCAGGGGACGGGGGGTCTCTGGGGCCAACGGCCTGACTTTC
TRBV6-5,few,TRBJ2-1,TRBD1,CASRGDRGSKNEQFF,TGTGCCAGCAGGGGGGACAGGGGAAGTAAGAATGAGCAGTTCTTC
TRBV6-5,NA,TRBJ2-1,NA,CASSSGQGYNEQFF,TGTGCCAGCAGTTCCGGGCAGGGATACAATGAGCAGTTCTTC
TRBV19,once,TRBJ1-6,NA,CASSREVYNSPLHF,TGTGCCAGTTCCCGGGAGGTCTATAATTCACCCCTCCACTTT
TRBV19,NA,TRBJ2-1,TRBD1,CASTIGDRGPSYNEQFF,TGTGCCAGTACCATTGGTGACAGGGGTCCTTCCTACAATGAGCAGTTCTTC
TRBV28,NA,TRBJ2-7,NA,CASSKPETGRYEQYF,TGTGCCAGCAGTAAACCCGAGACAGGGAGGTACGAGCAGTACTTC
TRBV27,NA,TRBJ2-2,NA,CASSLSGRTGELFF,TGTGCCAGCAGTTTATCGGGGAGGACCGGGGAGCTGTTTTTT
TRBV6-6,NA,TRBJ1-2,TRBD1,CASSYTGTGGYGYTF,TGTGCCAGCAGTTACACGGGGACAGGGGGCTATGGCTACACCTTC
TRBV28,NA,TRBJ2-2,TRBD1,CASTGQGASGELFF,TGTGCCAGCACAGGCCAGGGGGCTTCCGGGGAGCTGTTTTTT
TRBV10-3,NA,TRBJ1-2,TRBD1,CAISMTGGDGYTF,TGTGCCATCAGTATGACAGGGGGCGACGGCTACACCTTC
TRBV27,NA,TRBJ2-7,TRBD2,CASSSSVSGRASYEQYF,TGTGCCAGCAGTTCCTCGGTTAGCGGGAGGGCCTCCTACGAGCAGTACTTC
TRBV6-1,NA,TRBJ2-5,TRBD1,CASSEGQGQTQYF,TGTGCCAGCAGTGAGGGACAGGGTCAGACCCAGTACTTC
TRBV28,once,TRBJ1-4,NA,CASISGGGNEKLFF,TGTGCCAGCATTAGTGGGGGGGGTAATGAAAAACTGTTTTTT
TRBV28,NA,TRBJ2-5,TRBD2,CASLARGRAETQYF,TGTGCCAGCCTCGCACGCGGGAGAGCTGAGACCCAGTACTTC
TRBV29-1,NA,TRBJ1-2,NA,CSVELSQGYGYTF,TGCAGCGTTGAGTTAAGCCAGGGTTATGGCTACACCTTC
TRBV13,NA,TRBJ2-2,NA,CASSPLAGSYTGELFF,TGTGCCAGCAGCCCCCTGGCGGGGAGCTACACCGGGGAGCTGTTTTTT
TRBV4-1,NA,TRBJ1-4,TRBD1,CASSQTGTDNEKLFF,TGCGCCAGCAGCCAAACCGGGACAGATAATGAAAAACTGTTTTTT
TRBV27,NA,TRBJ2-4,TRBD1,CASSLGGTGFNIQYF,TGTGCCAGCAGTTTAGGCGGGACAGGGTTTAACATTCAGTACTTC
TRBV30,NA,TRBJ2-3,TRBD1,CAWSVGTGATDTQYF,TGTGCCTGGAGTGTTGGGACAGGGGCAACAGATACGCAGTATTTT
TRBV6-5,NA,TRBJ2-7,NA,CVPTGLPYEQYF,TGTGTCCCGACGGGGTTACCCTACGAGCAGTACTTC
TRBV4-1,few,TRBJ2-6,NA,CASSQELLSSGANGLTF,TGCGCCAGCAGCCAAGAACTTTTGAGCTCTGGGGCCAACGGCCTGACTTTC
TRBV7-9,NA,TRBJ2-5,TRBD2,CASSLGSGRKQETQYF,TGTGCCAGCAGCTTAGGTAGCGGGAGAAAGCAAGAGACCCAGTACTTC
TRBV5-1,once,TRBJ2-1,TRBD2,CASSWSGSANEQFF,TGCGCCAGCAGCTGGAGCGGGAGTGCGAATGAGCAGTTCTTC